The source of this TCR beta chain is a study of T cells after posttransplantation cyclophosphamide (dated by TCRdb to the mid-2010s). Regarding the research as a whole: Using TRB sequencing, the study followed how the T cell repertoire reconstituted after myeloablative bone marrow transplantation in which posttransplantation cyclophosphamide served as GVHD prophylaxis. Samples from a few dozen PTCy-treated patients, along with samples from roughly 15 of their related bone marrow donors, underwent antigen receptor sequencing. Blood from every one of the roughly 30 PTCy patients who had 1-year posttransplant specimens underwent TRB sequencing. In 3 patients, up to roughly 3 additional blood samples taken between 2 and 5.2 years after transplant also underwent TRB sequencing, as did pretransplant blood from a handful of patients. Because TRA and TRB clonality were tightly correlated in 8 or 9 samples, subsequent TCR analyses were focused on TRB only. Public TRB sequences were queried against a database of over 3,500 sequences associated with responses to pathogens, tumor antigens, self-antigens and alloantigens.

General study outcomes and caveats: Across fewer than 55 patients, TRB clonality was highly associated with recipient CMV seropositivity and CMV reactivation, and PTCy diversity was similar to diversity in CNI/methotrexate controls. The TRB repertoires of T cells infiltrating skin or the GI tract showed only limited overlap with the TRB repertoires found in blood. At 1-2 months, donor-recipient similarity was low but rose over the first year, and the later blood repertoires were often dominated by donor CD8+ memory clones.

Related bone marrow donors provided peripheral blood samples on the day of marrow donation. Peripheral blood and bone marrow mononuclear cells were isolated by Ficoll-Hypaque density centrifugation and were cryopreserved. Genomic DNA was the input for TRB sequencing, which was run either with the immunoSEQ assay at survey resolution or with the hsTCRB kit. On the study's bioinformatics: Initial read processing used immunoSEQ software, and repertoire analyses used the LymphoSeq R package. Clonality was computed as 1 minus normalized Shannon entropy, and a Gini coefficient was also calculated for each TRB dataset. Phenotypes of unsorted samples were inferred by mapping TRB sequences from sorted subsets of the recipient or donor onto unsorted samples of the same recipient. Sourced from immuneACCESS, this table was stored by TCRdb with only in-frame sequences that have V and J called. A share of the clones is absent; for the studies checked, an unresolved V gene accounts for under half, and the remainder has no known explanation. D and trimming were read from the DNA, whereas the V and J calls and clone size are those reported in that table. In this sample the table shows about 38,000 clones, and no singletons are among them. Roughly 2.5% of the sample rests with the top ten.

This clone was detected ten times or more. The specificity of this receptor is unknown. Qualities for individual bases were not recorded, and no much larger clone is one base off. Reading the germline V gene gives CDR1 SNHLY and CDR2 FYNNEI. Cut back by 5 bases and 2 bases, the V and J ends lie 9 bases apart. The CDR3 runs 13 residues from the cysteine to the phenylalanine. CDR3 DNA only is kept here, 39 bases in frame from base 1. This receptor was obtained from a man aged 50 to 60 in good health, CMV-negative, and a related stem cell transplant donor. The chain joins TRBV2 to TRBJ2-5; TRBD1 might be the D gene, on 6 matching bases. The sequenced material came from PBMCs. The base sequence is TGTGCCAGCAGTTACAGGGAGCAAGAGACCCAGTACTTC. It translates to CASSYREQETQYF.